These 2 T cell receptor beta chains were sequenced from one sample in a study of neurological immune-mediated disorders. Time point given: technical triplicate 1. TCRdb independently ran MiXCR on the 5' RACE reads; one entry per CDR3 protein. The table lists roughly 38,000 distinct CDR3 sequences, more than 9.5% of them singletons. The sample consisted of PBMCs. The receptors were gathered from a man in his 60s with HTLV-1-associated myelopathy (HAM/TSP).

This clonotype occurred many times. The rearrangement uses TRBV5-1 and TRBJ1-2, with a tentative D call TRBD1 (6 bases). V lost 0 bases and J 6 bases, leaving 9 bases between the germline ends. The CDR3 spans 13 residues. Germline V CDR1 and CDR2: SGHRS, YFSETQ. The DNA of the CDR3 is TGCGCCAGCAGCTTGGTCCCAGGGGATGGCTACACCTTC. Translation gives CASSLVPGDGYTF.

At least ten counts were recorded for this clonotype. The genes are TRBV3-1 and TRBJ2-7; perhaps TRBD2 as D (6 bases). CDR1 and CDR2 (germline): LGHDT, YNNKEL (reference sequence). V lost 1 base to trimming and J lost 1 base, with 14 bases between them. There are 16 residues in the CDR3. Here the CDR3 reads CASSQGPGSVSYEQYF. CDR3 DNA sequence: TGTGCCAGCAGCCAAGGTCCCGGGAGCGTTTCCTACGAGCAGTACTTC.